The present T cell receptor (beta chain) was sequenced within a study of blood T cell repertoires in COVID-19. Study background: Samples representing acute and convalescent COVID-19 were sourced from the United States, Italy and Spain. The analysed material was cDNA or gDNA that came from T cells, B-cell-depleted T cells, or PBMCs.

Cohort 3 donors were reported recovered after two negative PCRs, clearance, or symptom resolution. The V gene lost 4 bases and the J gene lost 1 base, with 18 bases spanning the gap. Per germline, CDR1 LGHDT and CDR2 YNNKEL (reference sequence). The CDR3 consists of 17 residues. Assay used: immunoSEQ multiplex PCR; TCRdb lists only in-frame clones, some missing. The sample carries hundreds of thousands of clones, around 88% recorded once. Input material: PBMCs or T cells enriched from blood (not recorded which). The J gene is TRBJ2-3, the V gene TRBV3-1 (or the pseudogene TRBV3-2); possible D gene TRBD2, 6 bases. The sequence came from a woman aged 40-49 years who had recovered from COVID-19. The CDR3 loop reads CASSPFLEGGGTDTQYF. The CDR3 bases are TGTGCCAGCAGCCCGTTCTTGGAGGGCGGTGGCACAGATACGCAGTATTTT.